Each of the 31 T cell receptor beta chains below was sequenced from the same sample in a study of CD8+ T cells in alopecia areata. RNA was extracted and reverse transcribed into cDNA as the sequencing template. The assay was immunoSEQ multiplex PCR, and TCRdb's table has in-frame clones only and misses some. This table holds 9,500 to 15,000 clones, around three fifths found once. Researchers took lesional scalp punch biopsies and peripheral blood from people who were alopecia areata patients. The sample was skin. These receptors were collected from a human donor with alopecia areata.

The J gene is TRBJ2-3, the V gene TRBV27, with 10 bases aligning to TRBD1. V shed 4 bases and J 2 bases; nucleotides not matched to a gene: 9. Germline V gene data show CDR1 as MNHEY and CDR2 as SMNVEV (reference sequence). This CDR3 has 17 amino acids. The CDR3 bases are TGTGCCAGCAGTTCTCGACAGGGGGCGCGAGACACAGATACGCAGTATTTT. Translated: CASSSRQGARDTDTQYF.

The chain uses TRBV11-2 and TRBJ1-4; the D gene is possibly TRBD1 (6 bases). The CDR3 is 15 amino acids. Germline V CDR1 and CDR2: SGHAT, FQNNGV. V was cut by 3 bases and J by 5 bases, with 13 bases left in between. This CDR3 reads CASSFGTGINEKLFF. The CDR3 DNA sequence: TGTGCCAGCAGCTTCGGAACAGGGATAAATGAAAAACTGTTTTTT.

The V and J genes are TRBV10-2 and TRBJ2-5; the match to TRBD1 covers 12 bases. Matching the DNA end better, TRBJ2-7 makes the J call doubtful. CDR1 WSHSY and CDR2 SAAADI come from the germline V gene. CDR3 length equals 15 residues. This CDR3 reads CASSDPGTGGNEQYF. The CDR3 DNA follows: TGCGCCAGCAGTGACCCGGGGACAGGGGGCAACGAGCAGTACTTC.

The chain couples TRBV5-1 to TRBJ2-5; a possible D gene is TRBD2 (5 bases). The CDR3 has 13 residues. The V and J ends lost 4 bases and 5 bases respectively, with 12 bases between them. From germline, CDR1 is SGHRS and CDR2 YFSETQ. In nucleotides, the CDR3 is TGCGCCAGCAGCCGAGAGGGTGGGGAGACCCAGTACTTC. Its protein is CASSREGGETQYF.

The chain employs TRBV18 and TRBJ2-2; D uncertain. The V gene's germline CDR1 is KGHSH and CDR2 LQKENI. V was clipped by 0 bases and J by 9 bases, with 11 bases between them. CDR3 length: 14 residues. CDR3 in DNA: TGTGCCAGCTCACCACCGGTGGGAACCTGGGAGCTGTTTTTT. It is translated as CASSPPVGTWELFF.

This clone has just one count. J is TRBJ2-7 and V is TRBV6-1; perhaps D is TRBD1 or TRBD2 (5 bases each). Between the trimmed V and J ends, which lost 6 bases and 3 bases, there was a span of 18 bases. Germline V lookup: CDR1 MNHNS, CDR2 SASEGT. The CDR3 runs to 15 residues. CDR3 DNA: TGTGCCAGCAGGGAAAGGGGAGTAAATGTCTACGAGCAGTACTTC. It codes for CASRERGVNVYEQYF.

This clone was seen a handful of times. This chain links TRBV7-8 with TRBJ1-5; D is unresolved. V lost 1 base and J 1 base, leaving 8 bases between the germline ends. Germline V lookup: CDR1 SGHVS, CDR2 FQNEAQ. The CDR3 totals 15 residues. The CDR3 here is CASSLGIGSNQPQHF. CDR3 DNA sequence: TGTGCCAGCAGCTTAGGGATTGGGAGCAATCAGCCCCAGCATTTT. Full variable domain (outside the CDR3, taken from reference TRBV7-8 and TRBJ1-5): GAGVSQSPRYKVAKRGQDVALRCDPISGHVSLFWYQQALGQGPEFLTYFQNEAQLDKSGLPSDRFFAERPEGSVSTLKIQRTQQEDSAVYLCASSLGIGSNQPQHFGDGTRLSIL.

V usage is TRBV7-8 and J usage is TRBJ2-1, with TRBD2 as a possible D gene (5 bases). Between the trimmed V and J ends, which lost 1 base and 5 bases, there was a span of 6 bases. The germline gives CDR1 SGHVS, CDR2 FQNEAQ. The CDR3 covers 13 residues. The CDR3 bases are TGTGCCAGCAGCTTAGACGGGAACAATGAGCAGTTCTTC. Protein: CASSLDGNNEQFF.

This chain connects TRBV6-6 to TRBJ1-5, with 10 positions matching TRBD1. V lost 6 bases and J lost 6; bases outside the gene matches: 11. CDR1 is MNHNY and CDR2 is SVGAGI in the germline V gene (reference sequence). The CDR3 is made up of 16 amino acids. The CDR3, as DNA: TGTGCCAGCAGATCACTGACAGGGGGCGAGGGTCAGCCCCAGCATTTT. Protein: CASRSLTGGEGQPQHF.

The sample holds a few counts of this clone. This CDR3 is CASSLYPLGDREYF. DNA for the CDR3: TGTGCCAGCAGTCTCTACCCACTCGGGGACAGGGAGTACTTC. The chain uses TRBV27 and TRBJ2-5; 9 bases match TRBD1. In germline, CDR1 is MNHEY, CDR2 SMNVEV (reference sequence). J gave up 12 bases and V 5 bases, and 13 bases lay outside the gene matches. This CDR3 has 14 amino acids.

This clone was counted a few times. V is TRBV5-1 and J is TRBJ2-7; TRBD2 matches at 8 bases. Germline-derived CDR1 and CDR2 are SGHRS and YFSETQ. The CDR3 covers 17 residues. Trimming at V came to 4 bases and at J to 0 bases, leaving 12 bases not matched to a gene. CDR3 sequence: CASSPFAGGPDSYEQYF. CDR3 nucleotide sequence: TGCGCCAGCAGCCCCTTTGCGGGAGGCCCCGACTCCTACGAGCAGTACTTC.

The table lists this clone with a few counts. This chain joins TRBV20-1 and TRBJ2-3; D is uncertain. The CDR3 consists of 11 residues. Germline assignment: CDR1 DFQATT and CDR2 SNEGSKA (reference sequence). V dropped 6 bases and J dropped 4 bases, with 8 bases sitting between them. The CDR3 sequence is CSAGTADTQYF. The CDR3 DNA reads TGCAGTGCAGGTACCGCAGATACGCAGTATTTT.

V is TRBV9 and J is TRBJ2-2; no clear D. Germline assignment: CDR1 SGDLS and CDR2 YYNGEE. V was cut by 3 bases and J by 2 bases, with 2 bases left in between. This CDR3 is 12 amino acids long. The CDR3 region is CASSANTGELFF. DNA for the CDR3: TGTGCCAGCAGCGCTAACACCGGGGAGCTGTTTTTT.

V and J are TRBV29-1 and TRBJ2-5; D possibly corresponds to TRBD1 (5 bases). Trimming took off 7 bases at V and 3 bases at J, with 12 bases between the two ends. This CDR3 has 12 residues. The V gene's germline CDR1 is SQVTM and CDR2 ANQGSEA. The CDR3 protein is CSGKTGEETQYF. The CDR3 DNA follows: TGCAGCGGAAAAACAGGAGAAGAGACCCAGTACTTC. The full variable domain, in which reference TRBV29-1 and TRBJ2-5 provide the parts outside the CDR3, is SAVISQKPSRDICQRGTSLTIQCQVDSQVTMMFWYRQQPGQSLTLIATANQGSEATYESGFVIDKFPISRPNLTFSTLTVSNMSPEDSSIYLCSGKTGEETQYFGPGTRLLVL.

This clone was counted only a few times. The rearrangement joins TRBV11-2 to TRBJ2-1, with TRBD2 as a possible D gene (6 bases). The CDR3 loop spans 17 amino acids. Trimming removed 2 bases at V and 2 bases at J, with 16 bases between. Per germline, CDR1 SGHAT and CDR2 FQNNGV. CDR3: CASSLYLQAGPYNEQFF. In nucleotides, the CDR3 is TGTGCCAGCAGCTTATACCTTCAAGCGGGCCCCTACAATGAGCAGTTCTTC.

V and J are TRBV7-6 and TRBJ1-1; maybe TRBD1 (6 bases). V lost 2 bases, J lost 4 bases, and 8 bases lay in between. The CDR3 runs to 13 residues. Looked up from germline, CDR1 is SGHVS and CDR2 is FNYEAQ. The CDR3 sequence: CASSLSGVTEAFF. The CDR3 DNA follows: TGTGCCAGCAGCTTATCAGGGGTCACTGAAGCTTTCTTT.

This clone was observed a single time. The chain joins TRBV5-4 to TRBJ2-3; 14 positions agree with TRBD2. Trimming at V came to 4 bases and at J to 4 bases, leaving 8 bases not matched to a gene. Germline assignment: CDR1 SGHNT and CDR2 YYREEE (reference sequence). There are 17 residues in the CDR3. CDR3 sequence: CASSPRLAGGAPDTQYF. DNA of the CDR3: TGTGCCAGCAGCCCCCGACTAGCGGGAGGGGCACCAGATACGCAGTATTTT.

This clone was seen more than once but under ten times. V usage is TRBV6-1 and J usage is TRBJ1-5; TRBD1 might be the D (6 bases). The V end was cut by 3 bases, the J end by 5 bases, with 8 bases between. The germline gives CDR1 MNHNS, CDR2 SASEGT. The CDR3 length is 13 residues. CDR3 DNA sequence: TGTGCCAGCAGTGACAGGGGAGATCAGCCCCAGCATTTT. Protein sequence: CASSDRGDQPQHF.

This chain connects TRBV27 to TRBJ2-7; D perhaps matches TRBD2 (5 bases). V was shortened by 5 bases and J by 6 bases, with 14 bases between the two germline ends. Germline V gene data show CDR1 as MNHEY and CDR2 as SMNVEV (reference sequence). The CDR3 has 13 residues. The CDR3 DNA reads TGTGCCAGCAGTCCGAGGGAACCCATCGAGCAGTACTTC. It translates to CASSPREPIEQYF.

This clone was seen a few times. CDR3 region: CASSPNPTGLSYNEQFF. The CDR3 region has the DNA TGTGCCAGCAGCCCAAACCCAACAGGGCTCTCCTACAATGAGCAGTTCTTC. The rearrangement links TRBV7-9 to TRBJ2-1; D might be TRBD1 (6 bases). Germline CDR1 is SEHNR and CDR2 is FQNEAQ (reference sequence). V lost 5 bases to trimming and J lost 0 bases, with 17 bases between them. CDR3 size: 17 residues.

The chain recombines TRBV28 with TRBJ2-7, with D tentatively TRBD1 (5 bases). The CDR3 covers 12 residues. Germline CDR1 reads MDHEN; CDR2 reads SYDVKM. Trimming shortened V by 2 bases and J by 4 bases, and 6 bases separated the two germline ends. The CDR3: CASSLPGYEQYF. The CDR3 nucleotides are TGTGCCAGCAGTTTACCAGGGTACGAGCAGTACTTC.

CDR3 region: CASSLTSGSLEQFF. CDR3 DNA sequence: TGTGCCAGCAGTTTGACTAGCGGGAGCCTTGAGCAGTTCTTC. The V call is TRBV6-6, the J call TRBJ2-1; 12 bases are shared with TRBD2. The CDR3 is 14 amino acids. V shed 4 bases and J 9 bases; nucleotides not matched to a gene: 4. Germline V CDR1 and CDR2: MNHNY, SVGAGI (reference sequence).

This clone was detected only a few times. Other DNA sequences of this sample code for an identical CDR3. The chain couples TRBV7-6 to TRBJ2-7; D not resolved. Germline V gene lookup returns CDR1 SGHVS and CDR2 FNYEAQ. The CDR3 spans 13 residues. Deletions cut 1 base from V and 7 bases from J, with 11 bases between. The chain's CDR3 is CASSLVGVGEQYF. CDR3 sequence (DNA): TGTGCCAGCAGCTTAGTAGGTGTTGGAGAGCAGTACTTC.

J is TRBJ1-1 and V is TRBV7-3; 7 bases fit TRBD1. The CDR3 loop spans 14 amino acids. Germline V CDR1 and CDR2: SGHTA, FQGTGA. V was clipped by 2 bases and J by 4 bases; unmatched bases: 4. CDR3 bases: TGTGCCAGCAGCTTAGGGCACAGGGGCACTGAAGCTTTCTTT. As protein: CASSLGHRGTEAFF.

The chain uses TRBV20-1 and TRBJ1-2; no clear D gene. The CDR3 length is 11 residues. V lost 4 bases and J lost 5, with 8 bases in between. Germline assignment: CDR1 DFQATT and CDR2 SNEGSKA (reference sequence). CDR3 protein: CSAKKDYGYTF. The CDR3 DNA reads TGCAGTGCTAAGAAAGATTATGGCTACACCTTC.

This clone was found once. V usage is TRBV7-2 and J usage is TRBJ2-5; D may be TRBD1 or TRBD2 (6 bases each). CDR1 and CDR2 from the germline V gene are SGHTA and FQGNSA. V gave up 1 base and J gave up 6 bases, with 12 bases separating them. The CDR3 spans 14 residues. CDR3 DNA sequence: TGTGCCAGCAGCTTAGACGGGGGCGCGAAGACCCAGTACTTC. Amino acid sequence: CASSLDGGAKTQYF.

CDR3 sequence (DNA): TGTGCCAGCAGTTTATCGTGGCAAGATGCTTTCTATGGCTACACCTTC. Its translation is CASSLSWQDAFYGYTF. V usage is TRBV27 and J usage is TRBJ1-2; D gene uncertain. Germline V lookup: CDR1 MNHEY, CDR2 SMNVEV (reference sequence). Trimming stripped 0 bases from V and 4 bases from J, with 15 bases between. The CDR3 length is 16 residues.

The V gene is TRBV27, the J gene TRBJ1-1; no definite D call. V lost 3 bases, J lost 0 bases, and 8 bases lay in between. There are 14 residues in the CDR3. CDR1 is MNHEY, CDR2 SMNVEV, per germline (reference sequence). CDR3 nucleotides: TGTGCCAGCAGTTTGGGTGAGTTGAACACTGAAGCTTTCTTT. Its translation: CASSLGELNTEAFF.

The rearrangement links TRBV7-2 to TRBJ2-7, with TRBD1 matching 7 bases. The CDR3 runs 17 residues. Trimming removed 6 bases from V and 2 bases from J; junction bases left unmatched: 16. Germline loops: CDR1 SGHTA, CDR2 FQGNSA. The CDR3 region is CASRLVATGTDPYEQYF. CDR3 DNA sequence: TGTGCCAGCAGGCTTGTCGCCACCGGGACAGACCCCTACGAGCAGTACTTC. Full variable domain (rest looked up from reference TRBV7-2 and TRBJ2-7): GAGVSQSPSNKVTEKGKDVELRCDPISGHTALYWYRQSLGQGLEFLIYFQGNSAPDKSGLPSDRFSAERTGGSVSTLTIQRTQQEDSAVYLCASRLVATGTDPYEQYFGPGTRLTVT.

The chain combines TRBV10-3 with TRBJ2-7; possibly TRBD1 for D (6 bases). V was clipped by 6 bases and J by 3 bases, with 18 bases between them. CDR3 length: 15 amino acids. CDR1 and CDR2 from the germline V gene are ENHRY and SYGVKD. The CDR3 sequence: CAISDGQIYNYEQYF. The DNA for the CDR3 is TGTGCCATCAGCGACGGACAGATTTACAACTACGAGCAGTACTTC.

The chain recombines TRBV28 with TRBJ1-1; 10 bases fit TRBD1. The germline CDR1 and CDR2 sequences are MDHEN and SYDVKM. The CDR3 covers 17 residues. V was pared by 3 bases and J by 5 bases, with 12 bases of the junction left unmatched. The CDR3: CASSFQTGGPLWTEAFF. DNA for the CDR3: TGTGCCAGCAGTTTTCAGACAGGGGGCCCCCTTTGGACTGAAGCTTTCTTT.